This TCR beta chain was obtained from a study of T cells after yellow fever vaccination. Study results and limitations: Clones that expanded after primary vaccination mostly reappeared after the booster (96% CD4, roughly 90% CD8).

This clonotype was recorded at least ten times. Its antigen is currently unknown. 5'RACE template switching generated TCR cDNA, adding a universal primer site and UMIs. TCRdb independently ran MiXCR on the 5' RACE reads; one entry per CDR3 protein. The sample has 250,000 or so distinct CDR3 sequences, around 6.7% seen once. Between the trimmed V and J ends, which lost 0 bases and 7 bases, there was a span of 1 base. The CDR3 spans 10 residues. Looked up from germline, CDR1 is DFQATT and CDR2 is SNEGSKA (reference sequence). This chain joins TRBV20-1 and TRBJ2-4; no clear D. This receptor was obtained from a man aged 30-40 years who received the YFV17D yellow fever vaccine. The source material was CD4+ T cells sorted from PBMCs, sampled on the day of the yellow fever booster vaccination. CDR3 loop: CSARDNIQYF. In nucleotides, the CDR3 is TGCAGTGCTAGAGATAACATTCAGTACTTC.